This T cell receptor (beta chain) came from a study of cytomegalovirus exposure and HLA in healthy donors. The PCR employed 60 Vbeta primers together with 13 Jbeta primers. Method: immunoSEQ multiplex PCR; TCRdb's copy keeps in-frame clones and lacks some. The sample carries some 110,000 clones, roughly four fifths recorded once. Germline V gene lookup returns CDR1 SGDLS and CDR2 YYNGEE. The V and J ends lost 4 bases and 4 bases, in that order; junction bases with no gene match: 8. This CDR3 region has 17 residues. Remarks on this clone: Its antigen is undetermined.

Study conclusions and caveats: TCR beta V- and J-gene trimming, according to a later analysis, was linked to a missense DCLRE1C variant.

The sequence came from a woman aged 45-65 years in good health and CMV-seropositive. J is TRBJ2-5 and V is TRBV9; 15 positions agree with TRBD2. What was sequenced was PBMCs. CDR3 in amino acids: CASSLRPGLAGGETQYF. In nucleotides, the CDR3 is TGTGCCAGCAGCCTTCGACCGGGACTAGCGGGGGGAGAGACCCAGTACTTC.